This is a list of T cell receptor beta chains from one sample in a study of STAT5B mutations in CD4+ large granular lymphocyte leukemia. Produced via immunoSEQ multiplex PCR; TCRdb's table is partial and in-frame only. This sample yields about 38,000 clones, of which more than 70% are seen a single time; approximately 0.5% belongs to the top ten. Sequencing input: CD4+ T cells from blood buffy coats. Receptors originate from a human donor in good health. Each CDR3 is given with its conserved first and last residue. The order of the fields is D gene, V gene, J gene, clone size, CDR3 protein, CDR3 DNA. A D gene is named only where the DNA matches it firmly. Only some rows state a clone size, as once, few, many or a class for expanded clones.

D: .; V: TRBV7-6; J: TRBJ2-2; size: .; CDR3: CASSQRQDHGELFF; DNA: TGTGCCAGCAGCCAACGACAGGATCACGGGGAGCTGTTTTTT
D: .; V: TRBV7-2; J: TRBJ2-1; size: .; CDR3: CASSSRGGYNEQFF; DNA: TGTGCCAGCAGCTCCAGGGGGGGGTACAATGAGCAGTTCTTC
D: TRBD1; V: TRBV18; J: TRBJ2-7; size: .; CDR3: CASAKTTGLNEQYF; DNA: TGTGCCAGCGCAAAAACGACAGGGTTGAACGAGCAGTACTTC
D: TRBD1; V: TRBV7-3; J: TRBJ2-1; size: .; CDR3: CASSLGQYNEQFF; DNA: TGTGCCAGCAGCTTGGGACAGTACAATGAGCAGTTCTTC
D: .; V: TRBV19; J: TRBJ1-6; size: once; CDR3: CASRPPGQTNSPLHF; DNA: TGTGCCAGTAGGCCTCCAGGACAGACAAATTCACCCCTCCACTTT
D: .; V: TRBV19; J: TRBJ2-5; size: few; CDR3: CASSINREETQYF; DNA: TGTGCCAGTAGTATCAACAGGGAAGAGACCCAGTACTTC
D: .; V: TRBV7-3; J: TRBJ1-1; size: .; CDR3: CASSLNSGQGAEAFF; DNA: TGTGCCAGCAGCTTAAATTCGGGACAAGGGGCCGAAGCTTTCTTT
D: TRBD1; V: TRBV15; J: TRBJ2-1; size: once; CDR3: CATSRDRDSNEQFF; DNA: TGTGCCACCAGCAGAGATCGGGACAGCAATGAGCAGTTCTTC
D: .; V: TRBV7-9; J: TRBJ2-4; size: .; CDR3: CASSLGRDGSQYF; DNA: TGTGCCAGCAGCTTAGGCCGGGACGGAAGCCAGTACTTC
D: TRBD1; V: TRBV9; J: TRBJ1-1; size: .; CDR3: CASSTGGRNTEAFF; DNA: TGTGCCAGCAGCACAGGGGGCAGGAACACTGAAGCTTTCTTT
D: TRBD2; V: TRBV7-3; J: TRBJ2-3; size: .; CDR3: CASSLAGLAGEFDTQYF; DNA: TGTGCCAGCAGCTTAGCAGGACTAGCGGGAGAATTCGATACGCAGTATTTT
D: .; V: TRBV27; J: TRBJ1-6; size: .; CDR3: CASRGGGTYNSPLHF; DNA: TGTGCCAGCAGAGGTGGGGGGACCTATAATTCACCCCTCCACTTT